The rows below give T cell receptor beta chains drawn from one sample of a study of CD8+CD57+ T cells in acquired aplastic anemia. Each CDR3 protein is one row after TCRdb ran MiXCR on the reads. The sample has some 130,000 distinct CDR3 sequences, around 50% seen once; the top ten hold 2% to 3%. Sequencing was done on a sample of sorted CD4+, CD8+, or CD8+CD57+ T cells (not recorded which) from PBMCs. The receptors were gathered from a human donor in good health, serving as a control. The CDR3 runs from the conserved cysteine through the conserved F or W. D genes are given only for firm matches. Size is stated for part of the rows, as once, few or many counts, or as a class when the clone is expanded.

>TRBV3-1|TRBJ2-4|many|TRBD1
CASSGQVSLKNIQYF
TGTGCCAGCAGCGGACAGGTTAGCCTTAAAAACATTCAGTACTTC
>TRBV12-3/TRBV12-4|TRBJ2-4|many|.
CASSHRSGVNIQYF
TGTGCCAGCAGTCACCGATCAGGGGTGAACATTCAGTACTTC
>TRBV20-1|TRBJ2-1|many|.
CSARPRFAYNEQFF
TGCAGTGCTAGACCTCGGTTCGCTTACAATGAGCAGTTCTTC
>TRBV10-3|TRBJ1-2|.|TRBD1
CAISADRGRGYTF
TGTGCCATCAGCGCGGACAGGGGGCGTGGCTACACCTTC
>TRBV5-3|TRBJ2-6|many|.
CASSWGSGANVLTF
TGTGCCTCCTCCTGGGGCTCTGGGGCCAACGTCCTGACTTTC
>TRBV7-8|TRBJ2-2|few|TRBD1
CASSPKRDRTNTGELFF
TGTGCCAGCAGCCCTAAGAGGGACAGAACGAACACCGGGGAGCTGTTTTTT
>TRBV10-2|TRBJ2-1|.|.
CASRVPNNEQFF
TGCGCCAGCAGGGTTCCCAACAATGAGCAGTTCTTC
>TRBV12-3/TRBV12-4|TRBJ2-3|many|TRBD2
CASGSGGGTDTQYF
TGTGCCAGCGGGAGCGGGGGAGGGACAGATACGCAGTATTTT
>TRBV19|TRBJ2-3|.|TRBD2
CASTLAGSHTDTQYF
TGTGCCAGCACCCTAGCGGGGAGCCACACAGATACGCAGTATTTT
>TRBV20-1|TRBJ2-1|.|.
CSARDLIGSRNEQFF
TGCAGTGCTAGAGATCTGATCGGGAGCCGCAATGAGCAGTTCTTC
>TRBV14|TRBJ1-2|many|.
CASSQGWGGNYGYTF
TGTGCCAGCAGCCAAGGGTGGGGCGGTAACTATGGCTACACCTTC
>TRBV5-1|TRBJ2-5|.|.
CASSLGRGAGQETQYF
TGCGCCAGCAGCTTGGGACGGGGGGCTGGGCAAGAGACTCAGTACTTC
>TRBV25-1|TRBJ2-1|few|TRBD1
CASSGQGPYNEQFF
TGTGCCAGCAGTGGACAGGGTCCCTACAATGAGCAGTTCTTC
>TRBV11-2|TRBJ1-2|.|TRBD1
CASSPWGGRTGGGGYTF
TGTGCCAGCAGCCCCTGGGGGGGGAGGACAGGGGGAGGTGGCTACACCTTC
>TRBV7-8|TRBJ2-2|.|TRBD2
CASRRREREAGELFF
TGTGCCAGCAGGCGTCGAGAGCGGGAGGCCGGGGAGCTGTTTTTT
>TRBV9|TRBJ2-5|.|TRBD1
CASSATGGPETQYF
TGTGCCAGCAGCGCTACAGGGGGCCCAGAGACCCAGTACTTC
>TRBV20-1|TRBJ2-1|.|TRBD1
CSALGRDSSYNEQFF
TGCAGTGCTTTAGGCCGGGACAGCTCCTACAATGAGCAGTTCTTC
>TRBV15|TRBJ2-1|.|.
CATSRPWSEQFF
TGTGCCACCAGCAGACCCTGGAGTGAGCAGTTCTTC
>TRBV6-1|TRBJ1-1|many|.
CASSEAFAPQAFF
TGTGCCAGCAGTGAAGCGTTTGCACCGCAAGCTTTCTTT
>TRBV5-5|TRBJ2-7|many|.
CASSLTSSAYEQYF
TGTGCCAGCAGCTTAACCTCCTCAGCCTACGAGCAGTACTTC
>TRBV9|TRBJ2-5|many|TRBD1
CASSDGTGVKETQYF
TGTGCCAGCAGCGACGGGACAGGGGTCAAAGAGACCCAGTACTTC
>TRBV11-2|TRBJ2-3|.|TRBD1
CASSLGPGTGGPDTQYF
TGTGCCAGCAGCTTAGGGCCCGGGACAGGGGGCCCCGATACGCAGTATTTT
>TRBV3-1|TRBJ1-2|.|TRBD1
CASTIRGLANYGYTF
TGTGCCAGCACTATCAGGGGGCTAGCTAACTATGGCTACACCTTC
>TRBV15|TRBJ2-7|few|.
CATSRDRGGGNEQYF
TGTGCCACCAGCAGAGATCGTGGGGGCGGCAACGAGCAGTACTTC
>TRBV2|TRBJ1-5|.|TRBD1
CASSESAGGQPQHF
TGTGCCAGCAGTGAGTCGGCAGGGGGTCAGCCCCAGCATTTT
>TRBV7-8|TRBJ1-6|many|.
CASSPRMGSGNSPLHF
TGTGCCAGCAGCCCCCGAATGGGTTCGGGTAATTCACCCCTCCACTTT